The 8 T cell receptor beta chains below were found in one sample sequenced in a study of T-cell memory formation after mild COVID-19 (dated by TCRdb to the early 2020s). The library was produced with 5' RACE. Instrument on record: Illumina NovaSeq 6000. Through fastp at Q25 and MiXCR, TCRdb rebuilt clones from the public reads, retaining in-frame beta chains. Records with the same CDR3 protein are collapsed into one entry carrying the most frequent genes and DNA. Here the sample has 110,000 or so distinct CDR3 sequences; 22% occur a single time. About 42% of the sample rests with the top ten. Sequencing used PBMCs or a T cell subset sorted from them (not recorded which). The receptors stem from a young man who had mild COVID-19 (a few samples of this study predate the infection). The sample titles of this study are shuffled in the database, so cell type and time point are left out; the donor was told from shared clones.

The V call is TRBV19, the J call TRBJ2-1, with D tentatively TRBD1 (6 bases). This CDR3 is 15 amino acids long. Trimming removed 1 base at V and 2 bases at J, with 9 bases between. Germline-derived CDR1 and CDR2 are LNHDA and SQIVND (reference sequence). The CDR3 sequence: CASSIAGGAYNEQFF. As DNA, the CDR3 is TGTGCCAGTAGTATAGCTGGGGGCGCCTACAATGAGCAGTTCTTC.

The rearrangement links TRBV9 to TRBJ1-1; TRBD1 is a possible D gene (6 bases). Trimming cost V 3 bases and J 1 base, with 10 bases left between them. Germline lookup yields CDR1 SGDLS and CDR2 YYNGEE. CDR3 size: 14 residues. CDR3 in amino acids: CASSDGGGNTEAFF. For the CDR3, the DNA is TGTGCCAGCAGCGATGGAGGGGGGAACACTGAAGCTTTCTTT.

The chain employs TRBV18 and TRBJ2-3, with a tentative D call TRBD1 (5 bases). This CDR3 is 13 amino acids long. Between the trimmed V and J ends, which lost 5 bases and 4 bases, there was a span of 10 bases. Germline CDR1 is KGHSH and CDR2 is LQKENI. The chain's CDR3 is CASSFPTADTQYF. CDR3 in DNA: TGTGCCAGCTCATTCCCGACAGCAGATACGCAGTATTTT.

In this sample, this clonotype turned up a few times. The chain is built from TRBV7-2 and TRBJ2-3, with D perhaps assigned TRBD1 or TRBD2 (7 bases each). Germline V gene sequence: CDR1 SGHTA, CDR2 FQGNSA. CDR3 size: 15 residues. V lost 5 bases, J lost 8 bases, and 20 bases lay in between. The DNA of the CDR3 is TGTGCCAGCAGCATATGGAGCAGGGGGGGTTTTACGCAGTATTTT. It encodes CASSIWSRGGFTQYF.

This clonotype was counted between two and nine times. The chain joins TRBV29-1 to TRBJ2-5, with 11 bases that match TRBD1. From germline, CDR1 is SQVTM and CDR2 ANQGSEA. With V trimmed by 3 bases and J by 2 bases, 8 bases remained unmatched. This CDR3 contains 16 residues. Here the CDR3 reads CSVDEADRGLQETQYF. The CDR3 region has the DNA TGCAGCGTTGATGAGGCGGACAGGGGGCTTCAAGAGACCCAGTACTTC.

The chain recombines TRBV7-2 with TRBJ1-1; D gene uncertain. V was clipped by 2 bases and J by 1 base, with 11 bases between them. Germline loops: CDR1 SGHTA, CDR2 FQGNSA. The CDR3 spans 15 residues. The CDR3 DNA sequence: TGTGCCAGCAGCTTAACGGTCCTGGGGAACACTGAAGCTTTCTTT. Protein product: CASSLTVLGNTEAFF.

The genes are TRBV27 and TRBJ1-6, with 9 bases lining up with TRBD1. Germline assignment: CDR1 MNHEY and CDR2 SMNVEV (reference sequence). The CDR3 sequence is 14 residues long. V trimming: 3 bases; J trimming: 12 bases; junction bases outside the gene matches: 6. CDR3 in DNA: TGTGCCAGCAGTTTTCGACAGGGGGTGAAACCCCTCCACTTT. It encodes CASSFRQGVKPLHF.

This clonotype turned up a few times. The chain uses TRBV20-1 and TRBJ1-6; 10 bases agree with TRBD1. V dropped 2 bases and J dropped 10; count of bases not matched to a gene: 11. In germline, CDR1 is DFQATT, CDR2 SNEGSKA (reference sequence). This CDR3 has 16 amino acids. This CDR3 reads CSARPPGQGPQSPLHF. The DNA for the CDR3 is TGCAGTGCTAGACCTCCGGGACAGGGGCCGCAGTCACCCCTCCACTTT.